One and the same sample provided the 2 T cell receptor beta chains below, sequenced in a study of Ad26.COV2.S vaccination and SARS-CoV-2 variants. TCRdb's copy holds only in-frame clones and misses some; the assay was immunoSEQ multiplex PCR. The table includes 75,000 to 100,000 clones, roughly 84% detected once. This material consisted of peripheral blood, taken after recovery from COVID-19. These receptors came from a human donor who had recovered from COVID-19.

The chain carries TRBV7-9 and TRBJ1-2; TRBD1 might be the D (6 bases). Trimming removed 0 bases at V and 3 bases at J, with 11 bases between. Germline CDR1 reads SEHNR; CDR2 reads FQNEAQ (reference sequence). The CDR3 consists of 15 residues. CDR3 loop: CASSLAQGEDYGYTF. The DNA for the CDR3 is TGTGCCAGCAGCTTAGCACAGGGTGAGGACTATGGCTACACCTTC.

The chain uses TRBV7-2 and TRBJ2-1, with D perhaps matching TRBD2 (6 bases). The length of the CDR3 is 15 residues. Trimming took 3 bases from V and 0 from J, leaving 9 bases between them. Germline V gives CDR1 SGHTA, CDR2 FQGNSA. The CDR3 nucleotides are TGTGCCAGCAGCTTTAGCGGCAGCTCCTACAATGAGCAGTTCTTC. It specifies CASSFSGSSYNEQFF. The complete variable domain, with remaining parts taken from reference TRBV7-2 and TRBJ2-1, reads GAGVSQSPSNKVTEKGKDVELRCDPISGHTALYWYRQSLGQGLEFLIYFQGNSAPDKSGLPSDRFSAERTGGSVSTLTIQRTQQEDSAVYLCASSFSGSSYNEQFFGPGTRLTVL.